This T cell receptor (beta chain) was found in a study of metastatic and nonmetastatic thyroid tumors. In the authors' methods: CDR3 differences across clinicopathological groups were used to build a distant-metastasis classifier for papillary thyroid cancer. TCRdb called clones again from the PCR reads with MiXCR. TCRdb, rather than the study authors, made the V and J calls. The sample lists under 100,000 clones; 8.6% were seen once. Patients had received no treatment of any kind before thyroid surgery. The CDR3 is 16 amino acids. Germline loops: CDR1 SGHDT, CDR2 YYEEEE. Comment on this clone: One end of the junction is discordant with germline, which a read error may explain.

The sequenced material came from blood. The chain links TRBV5-6 to TRBJ2-2, with a possible D match to TRBD2 (6 bases). This sequence originates from a female donor with papillary thyroid cancer or a benign thyroid nodule (not recorded which). Some clones in this sample may be carry-over from other donors' samples. CDR3 loop: CASGLVGGSNTGELVF. DNA for the CDR3: TGTGCCAGCGGCTTGGTTGGGGGGTCGAACACCGGGGAGCTGGTTTTT.